These 17 T cell receptor beta chains share one sample of origin, sequenced in a study of blood T cell repertoires in COVID-19. Assay: immunoSEQ multiplex PCR; the TCRdb copy retains only in-frame clones and omits some. Here the sample spans 250,000 to 300,000 clones, roughly 89% being singletons. The sequencing input was peripheral blood. The source is a man in his fifties or sixties with acute or convalescent COVID-19.

The genes are TRBV2 and TRBJ2-7; 9 bases are shared with TRBD1. V lost 9 bases, J lost 0 bases, and 6 bases stayed unmatched. The CDR3 runs 14 residues. The germline gives CDR1 SNHLY, CDR2 FYNNEI. Written as DNA, the CDR3 is TGTGCCAGTAAGACAGGGGGAAGCTCCTACGAGCAGTACTTC. Translation gives CASKTGGSSYEQYF.

V is TRBV27 and J is TRBJ2-3, with 9 bases that match TRBD2. V was clipped by 7 bases and J by 0 bases; unmatched bases: 5. Germline CDR1 MNHEY, CDR2 SMNVEV (reference sequence). This CDR3 is built from 15 residues. The CDR3 is CASIRRGGSTDTQYF. CDR3 DNA: TGTGCCAGCATACGGCGGGGGGGGAGCACAGATACGCAGTATTTT.

The rearrangement joins TRBV18 to TRBJ1-2, with unresolved D. This CDR3 has 14 residues. V lost 3 bases, J lost 1 base, and 9 bases lay in between. Germline V lookup: CDR1 KGHSH, CDR2 LQKENI. CDR3 in amino acids: CASSPGNNNYGYTF. DNA of the CDR3: TGTGCCAGCTCACCCGGGAACAATAACTATGGCTACACCTTC.

The chain recombines TRBV28 with TRBJ1-2; TRBD1 is a possible D gene (6 bases). Trimming pared 6 bases from V and 4 bases from J, leaving 15 bases between. The CDR3 covers 14 residues. Germline V gene lookup returns CDR1 MDHEN and CDR2 SYDVKM. CDR3: CASSPQGQRYGYTF. The DNA for the CDR3 is TGTGCCAGCAGCCCCCAAGGACAGCGCTATGGCTACACCTTC.

J is TRBJ2-1 and V is TRBV11-3, with 12 bases aligning to TRBD2. V dropped 5 bases and J dropped 5; count of bases not matched to a gene: 4. CDR1 and CDR2 (germline): SGHNT, YENEEA. The CDR3 sequence is 15 residues long. CDR3 region: CASSSGLAGNNEQFF. In DNA, the CDR3 is TGTGCCAGCAGCAGCGGACTAGCGGGAAACAATGAGCAGTTCTTC.

The chain links TRBV7-9 to TRBJ1-3; D is unclear. The CDR3 runs to 14 residues. CDR1 and CDR2 (germline): SEHNR, FQNEAQ (reference sequence). V lost 1 base and J 0 bases, leaving 4 bases between the germline ends. The CDR3 loop reads CASSLELSGNTIYF. The DNA for the CDR3 is TGTGCCAGCAGCTTAGAACTCTCTGGAAACACCATATATTTT.

The chain recombines TRBV30 with TRBJ1-3; 7 nucleotides match TRBD1. Trimming took 2 bases from V and 1 from J; bases not matched to a gene: 5. Per germline, CDR1 GTSNPN and CDR2 SVGIG (reference sequence). The CDR3 is 15 residues long. Here the CDR3 DNA reads TGTGCCTGGAGTCCCCTGACAGGGTCTGGAAACACCATATATTTT. It codes for CAWSPLTGSGNTIYF.

The rearrangement joins TRBV24-1 to TRBJ1-5; D unresolved. Germline CDR1 reads KGHDR; CDR2 reads SFDVKD. The CDR3 consists of 12 residues. V was shortened by 4 bases and J by 6 bases, with 6 bases between the two germline ends. This chain's CDR3 is CATSESGQPQHF. In DNA, the CDR3 is TGTGCCACCAGTGAGTCGGGTCAGCCCCAGCATTTT.

The gene calls are TRBV29-1 and TRBJ2-1; no reliable D call. CDR1 is SQVTM, CDR2 ANQGSEA, per germline. The CDR3 covers 10 residues. The V gene lost 6 bases and the J gene lost 7 bases, with 7 bases spanning the gap. This CDR3 is CSVRRNEQFF. In nucleotides, the CDR3 is TGCAGCGTCCGCAGGAATGAGCAGTTCTTC.

CDR3 sequence reads: CASSFQGAVYEQYF. The CDR3 nucleotides read TGTGCCAGCAGCTTTCAGGGGGCTGTTTACGAGCAGTACTTC. The genes are TRBV7-8 and TRBJ2-7; TRBD1 agrees at 8 bases. Germline CDR1 is SGHVS and CDR2 is FQNEAQ. The CDR3 length is 14 residues. V gave up 3 bases and J gave up 4 bases; unmatched junction bases: 5.

The rearrangement joins TRBV7-3 to TRBJ2-5; 9 bases agree with TRBD2. The CDR3 runs 15 residues. Trimming took 1 base from V and 5 from J; bases not matched to a gene: 5. The germline V gene has CDR1 SGHTA and CDR2 FQGTGA. DNA of the CDR3: TGTGCCAGCAGCTTAAGCGGGGGGGCCGGTGAGACCCAGTACTTC. Translated, it gives CASSLSGGAGETQYF.

The chain carries TRBV5-1 and TRBJ2-7, with TRBD1 as a possible D gene (6 bases). The germline V and J ends were trimmed by 4 bases and 5 bases, with 16 bases remaining between them. Germline V gene data show CDR1 as SGHRS and CDR2 as YFSETQ. The CDR3 has 14 amino acids. For the CDR3, the DNA is TGCGCCAGCAGCGGAGGTACAGGGTATCACGAGCAGTACTTC. It yields the protein CASSGGTGYHEQYF.

With respect to this clone: Different DNA sequences within this sample yield the same CDR3. This sequence joins TRBV19 and TRBJ1-2, with 7 bases lining up with TRBD1. The CDR3 runs 15 residues. V trimming: 5 bases; J trimming: 5 bases; junction bases outside the gene matches: 11. The germline gives CDR1 LNHDA, CDR2 SQIVND (reference sequence). The CDR3 reads CASSPRTGFNYGYTF. The CDR3 DNA sequence: TGTGCCAGTAGTCCGAGGACAGGCTTCAATTATGGCTACACCTTC.

With respect to this clone: At one end, the junction sequence differs from germline, possibly due to a read error. The chain employs TRBV5-1 and TRBJ2-7; 7 bases agree with TRBD2. This CDR3 region has 15 residues. From germline, CDR1 is SGHRS and CDR2 YFSETQ. This chain's CDR3 is CASGLGGTGTYEQYF. In nucleotides, the CDR3 is TGCGCCAGCGGCTTGGGGGGGACTGGAACCTACGAGCAGTACTTC.

V and J are TRBV16 and TRBJ2-4; no clear D gene. Deletions cut 0 bases from V and 1 base from J, with 13 bases between. The CDR3 consists of 17 residues. Germline CDR1 KGHSY, CDR2 FQNENV. The CDR3 DNA follows: TGTGCCAGCAGCCAATCGATGGCAGCCGGGGCCAAAAACATTCAGTACTTC. Translating gives CASSQSMAAGAKNIQYF.

The rearrangement uses TRBV19 and TRBJ2-7; the match to TRBD1 covers 8 bases. Germline values: CDR1 LNHDA, CDR2 SQIVND (reference sequence). This CDR3 has 14 amino acids. V lost 0 bases to trimming and J lost 4 bases; unmatched junction nucleotides: 2. DNA of the CDR3: TGTGCCAGTAGTATAGACCGGGACAGGTACGAGCAGTACTTC. Amino acids: CASSIDRDRYEQYF.

V is TRBV15 and J is TRBJ1-1; the match to TRBD1 covers 7 bases. Germline values: CDR1 LNHNV, CDR2 YYDKDF (reference sequence). V shed 3 bases, J shed 11 bases, and the junction held 6 bases outside the gene matches. This CDR3 has 12 amino acids. The CDR3 is CATSREDRRAFF. DNA for the CDR3: TGTGCCACCAGCAGGGAGGACAGGAGGGCTTTCTTT.